This T cell receptor (beta chain) was identified in a study of blood T cell repertoires in COVID-19. Across the study: Samples of COVID-19 (acute and convalescent) were obtained from the United States, Italy and Spain. T cells, B-cell-depleted T cells, or PBMCs provided the cDNA or gDNA that served as material.

CDR1 and CDR2 from the germline V gene are SGDLS and YYNGEE. J lost 2 bases, V lost 6 bases, and 16 bases had no gene match. CDR3 length: 19 residues. In the source study's methods: Scientists estimated how many nucleated cells there were by amplifying reference gene primers. Clones were read by immunoSEQ multiplex PCR, and TCRdb kept only the in-frame ones, dropping some. D and trimming were read from the DNA, whereas the V and J calls and clone size are those reported in that table. The table includes about 62,000 clones, roughly 90% detected once. This clonotype was obtained from a human donor in a cohort sampled during active COVID-19. The specimen sequenced was peripheral blood. The rearrangement uses TRBV9 and TRBJ2-7, with 14 positions matching TRBD2. CDR3 amino acids: CASNLYGTSGSRFPYEQYF. The DNA for the CDR3 is TGTGCCAGCAACCTTTACGGGACTAGCGGGAGTCGATTCCCCTACGAGCAGTACTTC.